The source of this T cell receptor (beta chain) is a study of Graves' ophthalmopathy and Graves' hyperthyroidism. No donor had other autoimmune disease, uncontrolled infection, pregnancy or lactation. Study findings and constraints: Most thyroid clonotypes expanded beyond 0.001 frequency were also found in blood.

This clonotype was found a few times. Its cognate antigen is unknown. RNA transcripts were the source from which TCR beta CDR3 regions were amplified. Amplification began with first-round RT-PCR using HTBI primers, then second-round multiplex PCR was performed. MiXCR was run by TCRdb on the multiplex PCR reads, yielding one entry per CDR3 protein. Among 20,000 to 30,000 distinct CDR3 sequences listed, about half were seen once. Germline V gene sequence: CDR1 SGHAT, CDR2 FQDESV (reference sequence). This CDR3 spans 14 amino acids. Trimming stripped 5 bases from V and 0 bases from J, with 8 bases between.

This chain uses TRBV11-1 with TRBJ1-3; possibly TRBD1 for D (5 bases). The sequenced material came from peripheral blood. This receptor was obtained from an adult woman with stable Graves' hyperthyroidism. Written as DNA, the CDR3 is TGTGCCAGCAGCAGAGACAGCTCTGGAAACACCATATATTTT. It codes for CASSRDSSGNTIYF.